This T cell receptor (beta chain) emerged from a study of cytomegalovirus exposure and HLA in healthy donors. For the study at large: The roughly 670 first-cohort repertoires shared a platform with the 110 or so validation repertoires, as reported in a later analysis. Findings and caveats of the study: Testing in vitro showed a few CMV-associated chains specific for CMV antigens. Rare TCR sequences dominated, though some public TCRs recurred in many donors. There were under 200 TCR beta chains listed as cytomegalovirus-associated.

With 3 bases clipped from V and 8 bases from J, the junction kept 5 bases outside the gene matches. There are 14 residues in the CDR3. Germline-derived CDR1 and CDR2 are SGDLS and YYNGEE. This clone was seen only once. Its antigen is unknown. Profiling relied on immunoSEQ multiplex PCR, and the TCRdb table lists in-frame clones only, not all of them. The sample records 200,000 or so clones, more than 75% being singletons. The V and J genes are TRBV9 and TRBJ2-1, with 10 bases lining up with TRBD2. The sequenced sample was PBMCs. This TCR came from a man younger than 35 in good health and CMV-seropositive. The CDR3 DNA reads as TGTGCCAGCAGCGGGGGGACTAGCGACGATGAGCAGTTCTTC. This sequence encodes CASSGGTSDDEQFF. The variable domain in full, completed from reference TRBV9 and TRBJ2-1, reads DSGVTQTPKHLITATGQRVTLRCSPRSGDLSVYWYQQSLDQGLQFLIQYYNGEERAKGNILERFSAQQFPDLHSELNLSSLELGDSALYFCASSGGTSDDEQFFGPGTRLTVL.